The 25 T cell receptor beta chains below all came from one sample that was sequenced in a study of blood T cell repertoires in COVID-19. Profiling relied on immunoSEQ multiplex PCR, and the TCRdb table lists in-frame clones only, not all of them. Here the sample spans 280,000 or so clones, nearly 90% being singletons. What was sequenced was PBMCs or T cells enriched from blood (not recorded which). The receptors here all came from a woman aged 18-30 years with acute COVID-19.

The chain has TRBV19 and TRBJ2-1, with 11 positions matching TRBD2. CDR3 size: 16 residues. Germline trimming cut 0 bases from V and 7 bases from J; bases unmatched to any gene: 5. Per germline, CDR1 LNHDA and CDR2 SQIVND (reference sequence). DNA of the CDR3: TGTGCCAGTAGTATAGACCTAGCGGGAGGCAGTAATGAGCAGTTCTTC. Its protein product is CASSIDLAGGSNEQFF.

The rearrangement links TRBV6-5 to TRBJ2-2; a weak D match, TRBD2 (6 bases). The germline gives CDR1 MNHEY, CDR2 SVGAGI. V was clipped by 11 bases and J by 6 bases, with 22 bases between them. The CDR3 runs 15 residues. The CDR3 region is CAGSSPWRAAGELFF. CDR3 DNA sequence: TGTGCCGGCTCCTCCCCTTGGAGGGCCGCCGGGGAGCTGTTTTTT.

The CDR3 protein is CASSLTGQGLYGYTF. CDR3 nucleotide sequence: TGTGCCAGCAGTTTAACGGGCCAGGGGCTCTATGGCTACACCTTC. The chain recombines TRBV28 with TRBJ1-2, with a weak D call TRBD1 (6 bases). The CDR3 totals 15 residues. CDR1 and CDR2 (germline): MDHEN, SYDVKM. V was pared by 2 bases and J by 4 bases, with 14 bases between.

The chain links TRBV4-1 to TRBJ1-3; D ambiguous. The CDR3 consists of 17 residues. Germline lookup yields CDR1 MGHRA and CDR2 YSYEKL. V dropped 0 bases and J dropped 0 bases, with 12 bases sitting between them. CDR3 residues: CASSQDLSTRSGNTIYF. The CDR3 bases are TGCGCCAGCAGCCAAGATTTGTCCACTCGCTCTGGAAACACCATATATTTT.

The chain combines TRBV2 with TRBJ1-5, with 7 bases fitting TRBD1. The length of the CDR3 is 16 residues. J was trimmed by 8 bases and V by 1 base; bases with no gene match: 11. CDR1 and CDR2 from the germline V gene are SNHLY and FYNNEI. CDR3 amino acids: CASSEVGGQGEKPQHF. The CDR3 DNA sequence: TGTGCCAGCAGTGAAGTTGGGGGGCAGGGGGAGAAGCCCCAGCATTTT.

The chain carries TRBV10-1 and TRBJ2-4; D is possibly TRBD1 (5 bases). This CDR3 is built from 14 residues. In germline, CDR1 is WNHNN, CDR2 SYGVQD (reference sequence). Trimming cost V 3 bases and J 8 bases, with 14 bases left between them. The CDR3 nucleotides are TGCGCCAGCAGTGAATCGTTGACAGTAGACATTCAGTACTTC. This translates into CASSESLTVDIQYF.

This chain connects TRBV11-3 to TRBJ1-6; unclear D gene. The germline V gene encodes CDR1 SGHNT and CDR2 YENEEA. The ends were cut back, 1 base at V and 1 base at J, with 8 bases in the middle. The CDR3 loop spans 16 amino acids. In DNA, the CDR3 is TGTGCCAGCAGCTTAGCTGCGCCTTCCTATAATTCACCCCTCCACTTT. The encoded protein is CASSLAAPSYNSPLHF.

The J gene is TRBJ2-5, the V gene TRBV5-4; D is possibly TRBD1 (5 bases). CDR1 and CDR2 from the germline V gene are SGHNT and YYREEE (reference sequence). CDR3 length equals 14 residues. Trimming took 2 bases from V and 7 from J, leaving 15 bases between them. CDR3 protein: CASSLKPPGATQYF. In DNA, the CDR3 is TGTGCCAGCAGCTTAAAGCCCCCTGGGGCGACCCAGTACTTC.

CDR3 loop: CASTSVGATDTQYF. The CDR3 DNA follows: TGTGCCAGCACATCAGTCGGAGCCACAGATACGCAGTATTTT. V is TRBV6-5 and J is TRBJ2-3, with D hard to call. Trimming pared 7 bases from V and 2 bases from J, leaving 13 bases between. Germline-derived CDR1 and CDR2 are MNHEY and SVGAGI. The CDR3 is 14 amino acids.

This clone was seen only once. V is TRBV29-1 and J is TRBJ2-1, with 12 bases identical to TRBD1. V lost 7 bases to trimming and J lost 3 bases; unmatched junction nucleotides: 10. CDR1 is SQVTM, CDR2 ANQGSEA, per germline. The CDR3 has 16 amino acids. The CDR3 sequence is CSGLPGDRGLYNEQFF. The CDR3 DNA is TGCAGCGGGTTACCCGGGGACAGGGGGCTCTACAATGAGCAGTTCTTC.

The V and J genes are TRBV10-2 and TRBJ1-5; weak D call: TRBD1 (5 bases). CDR1 is WSHSY and CDR2 is SAAADI in the germline V gene. The CDR3 loop spans 15 amino acids. The V and J ends lost 3 bases and 2 bases respectively, with 11 bases between them. CDR3: CASSDEGVGNQPQHF. The CDR3 bases are TGCGCCAGCAGTGACGAAGGGGTGGGCAATCAGCCCCAGCATTTT.

This clone was observed a few times. V usage is TRBV27 and J usage is TRBJ2-7; a weak D match, TRBD1 (5 bases). Trimming left V 5 bases short and J 7 bases short, with 9 bases between. This CDR3 has 11 amino acids. Germline values: CDR1 MNHEY, CDR2 SMNVEV (reference sequence). CDR3 region: CASSSRQEQYF. In DNA form, the CDR3 reads TGTGCCAGCAGTAGCAGACAGGAGCAGTACTTC.

CDR3 region: CASSQVGANTEAFF. The CDR3 DNA reads TGTGCCAGCAGCCAAGTTGGGGCAAACACTGAAGCTTTCTTT. The chain combines TRBV3-1 (or the pseudogene TRBV3-2) with TRBJ1-1, with D perhaps TRBD1 (5 bases). The CDR3 runs to 14 residues. Germline V CDR1 and CDR2: LGHDT, YNNKEL (reference sequence). The ends were cut back, 1 base at V and 2 bases at J, with 8 bases in the middle.

This chain connects TRBV28 to TRBJ1-4; D unclear. V lost 3 bases and J 7 bases, leaving 3 bases between the germline ends. In germline, CDR1 is MDHEN, CDR2 SYDVKM. The CDR3 is 11 amino acids. CDR3 coding DNA: TGTGCCAGCAGTTTCCGTGAAAAACTGTTTTTT. Its translation is CASSFREKLFF.

This sequence joins TRBV27 and TRBJ1-2; D call uncertain. Per germline, CDR1 MNHEY and CDR2 SMNVEV (reference sequence). This CDR3 has 14 residues. Trimming left V 6 bases short and J 1 base short, with 12 bases between. The CDR3 region is CASRVAFDNYGYTF. CDR3 in DNA: TGTGCCAGCAGGGTGGCCTTCGATAACTATGGCTACACCTTC.

The V call is TRBV18, the J call TRBJ1-3, with D unresolved. V was cut by 1 base and J by 2 bases, with 12 bases left in between. Looked up from germline, CDR1 is KGHSH and CDR2 is LQKENI. The CDR3 consists of 16 residues. CDR3 loop: CASSPQFFSTGNTIYF. In DNA, the CDR3 is TGTGCCAGCTCACCACAGTTTTTCTCTACTGGAAACACCATATATTTT.

The chain carries TRBV2 and TRBJ2-3; TRBD2 might be the D (5 bases). The germline V and J ends were trimmed by 6 bases and 0 bases, with 7 bases remaining between them. This CDR3 spans 13 amino acids. CDR1 and CDR2 from the germline V gene are SNHLY and FYNNEI. In DNA, the CDR3 is TGTGCCAGCAGAGCGGACAGCACAGATACGCAGTATTTT. It codes for CASRADSTDTQYF.

The V call is TRBV5-4, the J call TRBJ2-2, with D perhaps matching TRBD2 (6 bases). V was cut by 3 bases and J by 0 bases, with 15 bases left in between. CDR1 and CDR2 from the germline V gene are SGHNT and YYREEE (reference sequence). The CDR3 loop spans 17 amino acids. The CDR3 region is CASSSPGLTANTGELFF. The CDR3 nucleotides read TGTGCCAGCAGCTCCCCGGGACTCACCGCGAACACCGGGGAGCTGTTTTTT.

V is TRBV5-6 and J is TRBJ1-4, with 7 positions matching TRBD1. Germline CDR1 reads SGHDT; CDR2 reads YYEEEE. J gave up 5 bases and V 0 bases, and 4 bases lay outside the gene matches. The CDR3 runs to 15 residues. The CDR3 spells CASSLEGAQNEKLFF. In DNA, the CDR3 is TGTGCCAGCAGCTTGGAGGGGGCCCAAAATGAAAAACTGTTTTTT.

The count of this clone is one. The CDR3 loop reads CAWNEPGTGGNTIYF. CDR3 DNA sequence: TGTGCCTGGAATGAACCTGGGACAGGGGGAAACACCATATATTTT. V is TRBV30 and J is TRBJ1-3, with TRBD1 matching over 9 bases. CDR3 length equals 15 residues. Trimming cost V 4 bases and J 4 bases; bases outside gene matches: 8. Germline V gene data show CDR1 as GTSNPN and CDR2 as SVGIG (reference sequence).

The CDR3 DNA follows: TGTGCCAGCAGCGAGACTTTCGGGGGGTACAATGAGCAGTTCTTC. It specifies CASSETFGGYNEQFF. V gene TRBV27 combines with J gene TRBJ2-1; TRBD2 matches at 7 bases. The CDR3 is 15 amino acids. V gave up 6 bases and J gave up 4 bases; unmatched junction bases: 9. The germline gives CDR1 MNHEY, CDR2 SMNVEV (reference sequence).

In its sample, this clone was seen a few times. The chain links TRBV7-9 to TRBJ2-1; D perhaps matches TRBD1 (6 bases). CDR3 length: 14 amino acids. The V end was cut by 4 bases, the J end by 6 bases, with 13 bases between. CDR1 and CDR2 (germline): SEHNR, FQNEAQ (reference sequence). The CDR3 DNA sequence: TGTGCCAGCAGCTCCCGGACAGAGGCCAATGAGCAGTTCTTC. Amino acids: CASSSRTEANEQFF.

The rearrangement uses TRBV24-1 and TRBJ1-2; D perhaps matches TRBD1 (5 bases). Trimming shortened V by 3 bases and J by 13 bases, and 14 bases separated the two germline ends. The CDR3 loop spans 12 amino acids. Germline CDR1 is KGHDR and CDR2 is SFDVKD. This CDR3 is CATSDRTNSATF. CDR3 nucleotides: TGTGCCACCAGTGATCGGACAAATTCGGCCACCTTC.

The chain carries TRBV6-5 and TRBJ1-1; D is undetermined. The CDR3 contains 14 residues. The V end lost 4 bases, the J end lost 0 bases, and 9 bases lay between the germline ends. Germline V lookup: CDR1 MNHEY, CDR2 SVGAGI. The CDR3 here is CASSWGDMNTEAFF. As DNA, the CDR3 is TGTGCCAGCAGTTGGGGAGACATGAACACTGAAGCTTTCTTT.

The chain combines TRBV24-1 with TRBJ2-3; tentative D call: TRBD2 (5 bases). V lost 5 bases to trimming and J lost 0 bases, with 8 bases between them. CDR1 and CDR2 (germline): KGHDR, SFDVKD. The CDR3 length is 14 residues. In DNA, the CDR3 is TGTGCCACCAGTGCCACGGGAAGCACAGATACGCAGTATTTT. It codes for CATSATGSTDTQYF.